This is a list of T cell receptor beta chains from one sample in a study of cytotoxic CD8 clonotypes in ibrutinib-treated CLL. Some clones are missing from TCRdb's copy, which holds only in-frame ones; the method was immunoSEQ multiplex PCR. The sample holds 130,000 or so clones, approximately 85% seen once. The sample consisted of PBMCs, taken after 24 months of ibrutinib treatment. All receptors derive from a human donor with chronic lymphocytic leukemia. CDR3s leave out the opening cysteine and the closing phenylalanine or tryptophan.

cdr3_aa: ASSLQGAYNEQF
v_call: TRBV7-2

cdr3_aa: ASSDVAGLLSNEQY
v_call: TRBV2

cdr3_aa: ASSEGTISNQPQH
v_call: TRBV2

cdr3_aa: ASSLEGDRRQAF
v_call: TRBV7-2

cdr3_aa: ASSSTGPLYGYT
v_call: TRBV28

cdr3_aa: ASRTPPGQSGNTIY
v_call: TRBV28

cdr3_aa: ASSIAQSGGNEQF
v_call: TRBV4-2

cdr3_aa: SVENPEGRDTQY
v_call: TRBV29-1

cdr3_aa: ASSLEGLQY
v_call: TRBV5-5

cdr3_aa: AWSVRGIAYNSPLH
v_call: TRBV30

cdr3_aa: ASSEDSNTGELF
v_call: TRBV7-9

cdr3_aa: AISEEQGYRQPQH
v_call: TRBV10-3

cdr3_aa: ASSDRDRQPQH
v_call: TRBV28

cdr3_aa: ASSTRTNSPLH
v_call: TRBV7-9

cdr3_aa: ASSLTGLGANVLT
v_call: TRBV5-1

cdr3_aa: ASSEGYEQF
v_call: TRBV6-4

cdr3_aa: ASSLYQYGYT
v_call: TRBV28

cdr3_aa: ASSWDLGGPPKLNTEAF
v_call: TRBV5-4

cdr3_aa: ASSQEHLGYEQY
v_call: TRBV4-2

cdr3_aa: ASSLIGTDTQY
v_call: TRBV5-4

cdr3_aa: ASSPPIWGRGSNQPQH
v_call: TRBV23-1

cdr3_aa: ASSLKRTRPYEQY
v_call: TRBV7-8

cdr3_aa: ASTQAGSTNSPLH
v_call: TRBV5-1

cdr3_aa: ASSSSGTESYEQY
v_call: TRBV28

cdr3_aa: ASSPSGRTLNTEAF
v_call: TRBV9

cdr3_aa: ATGLGPQEQY
v_call: TRBV15

cdr3_aa: ASSGPNLQREGNLRDTQY
v_call: TRBV6-1

cdr3_aa: ATSRDKGTKNIQY
v_call: TRBV15

cdr3_aa: ASSLSSASYEQY
v_call: TRBV7-3

cdr3_aa: ASSPTGPSLRQY
v_call: TRBV7-2

cdr3_aa: ASSQIYEQY
v_call: TRBV7-2

cdr3_aa: ASSLRRDSEAF
v_call: TRBV7-3

cdr3_aa: ASSTTWGTPNQFNYGYT
v_call: TRBV19

cdr3_aa: ASSLWTGAGETEAF
v_call: TRBV5-8

cdr3_aa: ASSQTSEGLNEQF
v_call: TRBV7-8

cdr3_aa: ASSGTGPISGANVLT
v_call: TRBV25-1

cdr3_aa: SVTSGGASTNTQY
v_call: TRBV29-1

cdr3_aa: ASSANTGKETQY
v_call: TRBV9

cdr3_aa: ASSRGLAGLQETQY
v_call: TRBV7-9

cdr3_aa: ASSSTTGAWT
v_call: TRBV5-1

cdr3_aa: ASSSGRLPEQY
v_call: TRBV5-1

cdr3_aa: ASSRIAGGSTDTQY
v_call: TRBV19

cdr3_aa: ASSYIGSGSQTYNEQF
v_call: TRBV4-2

cdr3_aa: ASSFGTGGFGYT
v_call: TRBV28

cdr3_aa: ASSFLQNEQY
v_call: TRBV7-2

cdr3_aa: ASSEGGRGGLEPQH
v_call: TRBV2

cdr3_aa: AIGQNYGYT
v_call: TRBV10-3

cdr3_aa: ASSGVTGQETQY
v_call: TRBV7-2

cdr3_aa: ASSLGLWDRPTDTQY
v_call: TRBV27

cdr3_aa: ASSSRTSGDVEQY
v_call: TRBV6-1

cdr3_aa: ASSSRDRAYGYT
v_call: TRBV5-6

cdr3_aa: ASNLGLQGAADTQY
v_call: TRBV5-1

cdr3_aa: ASRDRELAKNIQY
v_call: TRBV2

cdr3_aa: ASSFGTELYNEQF
v_call: TRBV27

cdr3_aa: ASSLSRQVDIQY
v_call: TRBV5-5

cdr3_aa: SVATYNYEQY
v_call: TRBV29-1

cdr3_aa: ASSTGQGSRGHEQF
v_call: TRBV28

cdr3_aa: AWSVQGASVRGYT
v_call: TRBV30

cdr3_aa: ASSSGAPGQY
v_call: TRBV5-1